Listed here are 14 T cell receptor beta chains from one sample, sequenced in a study of blood T cell repertoires in COVID-19. The assay was immunoSEQ multiplex PCR, and TCRdb's table has in-frame clones only and misses some. The sample contains 100,000 to 150,000 clones, around 86% of which appear only once. Sequencing was done on a sample of peripheral blood. These receptors were collected from a woman in her 70s with COVID-19, enrolled during active disease.

The rearrangement uses TRBV4-2 and TRBJ2-3, with D perhaps matching TRBD2 (6 bases). The germline V gene encodes CDR1 LGHNA and CDR2 YNFKEQ. The CDR3 totals 17 residues. Trimming took off 0 bases at V and 0 bases at J, with 13 bases between the two ends. DNA for the CDR3: TGTGCCAGCAGCCAAGATGGTGGGGGGACTAGCACAGATACGCAGTATTTT. Its translation is CASSQDGGGTSTDTQYF.

As regards this clone: Mismatch with germline at one junction end may stem from a read error. The chain uses TRBV28 and TRBJ2-7, with D uncertain. This CDR3 has 14 residues. Germline V CDR1 and CDR2: MDHEN, SYDVKM. CDR3 coding DNA: TGTACCAGCAGTTTGGCGGTCTCCTCCTACGAGCAGTACTTC. Amino acids: CTSSLAVSSYEQYF.

V and J are TRBV6-5 and TRBJ1-1; D perhaps matches TRBD1 (6 bases). CDR1 and CDR2 (germline): MNHEY, SVGAGI. The V end was cut by 4 bases, the J end by 1 base, with 7 bases between. The CDR3 contains 13 residues. CDR3 residues: CASSFRGNTEAFF. Written as DNA, the CDR3 is TGTGCCAGCAGTTTCAGGGGGAACACTGAAGCTTTCTTT.

The chain has TRBV27 and TRBJ1-1; the D is unclear. The germline CDR1 and CDR2 sequences are MNHEY and SMNVEV (reference sequence). The CDR3 length is 16 residues. Trimming pared 0 bases from V and 1 base from J, leaving 12 bases between. CDR3 residues: CASSLSNQARNTEAFF. As DNA, the CDR3 is TGTGCCAGCAGTTTATCAAACCAGGCGCGGAACACTGAAGCTTTCTTT.

This clone was counted between two and nine times. This CDR3 is CSVEGQGIGANVLTF. For the CDR3, the DNA is TGCAGCGTTGAAGGTCAGGGGATTGGGGCCAACGTCCTGACTTTC. The chain links TRBV29-1 to TRBJ2-6; the D gene is possibly TRBD1 (6 bases). Germline CDR1 SQVTM, CDR2 ANQGSEA. This CDR3 region has 15 residues. Trimming cost V 1 base and J 3 bases, with 10 bases left between them.

This sequence joins TRBV4-2 and TRBJ2-6; D is uncertain. The germline CDR1 and CDR2 sequences are LGHNA and YNFKEQ. The V and J ends lost 2 bases and 0 bases respectively, with 8 bases between them. CDR3 length equals 16 residues. The CDR3 loop reads CASSQTDNSGANVLTF. The CDR3 DNA sequence: TGTGCCAGCAGCCAAACTGACAACTCTGGGGCCAACGTCCTGACTTTC.

The chain joins TRBV9 to TRBJ1-1; D not resolved. CDR1 is SGDLS, CDR2 YYNGEE, per germline. The CDR3 runs 13 residues. The ends were cut back, 1 base at V and 3 bases at J, with 7 bases in the middle. The CDR3 here is CASSVLRDTEAFF. Written as DNA, the CDR3 is TGTGCCAGCAGCGTACTTCGGGACACTGAAGCTTTCTTT.

This chain connects TRBV4-1 to TRBJ2-5, with D possibly being TRBD2 (6 bases). V was pared by 1 base and J by 7 bases, with 16 bases between. The CDR3 spans 15 residues. CDR1 is MGHRA, CDR2 YSYEKL, per germline. As DNA, the CDR3 is TGCGCCAGCAGCCAAGGGACTACCCCTCGTATGACCCAGTACTTC. As protein: CASSQGTTPRMTQYF.

The count of this clone is one. J is TRBJ1-5 and V is TRBV15; 7 bases map to TRBD1. Germline trimming cut 2 bases from V and 3 bases from J; bases unmatched to any gene: 7. The CDR3 is made up of 16 amino acids. Germline CDR1 and CDR2: LNHNV and YYDKDF (reference sequence). CDR3 nucleotides: TGTGCCACCAGCAGACTCACCGGGACAGTCAATCAGCCCCAGCATTTT. It translates to CATSRLTGTVNQPQHF.

The chain carries TRBV19 and TRBJ2-1; D not resolved. Trimming took off 10 bases at V and 4 bases at J, with 5 bases between the two ends. Germline CDR1 and CDR2: LNHDA and SQIVND (reference sequence). The CDR3 runs 10 residues. This chain's CDR3 is CATKYNEQFF. CDR3 nucleotides: TGTGCCACCAAATACAATGAGCAGTTCTTC. The variable domain in full, with the rest retrieved from reference TRBV19 and TRBJ2-1, is DGGITQSPKYLFRKEGQNVTLSCEQNLNHDAMYWYRQDPGQGLRLIYYSQIVNDFQKGDIAEGYSVSREKKESFPLTVTSAQKNPTAFYLCATKYNEQFFGPGTRLTVL.

The genes are TRBV19 and TRBJ1-1; 7 bases map to TRBD1. J lost 2 bases, V lost 2 bases, and 20 bases had no gene match. CDR1 LNHDA and CDR2 SQIVND come from the germline V gene (reference sequence). The CDR3 is made up of 20 amino acids. DNA for the CDR3: TGTGCCAGTAGTATAAACCCCCGGAGACAGGGAGAGGTAACAAACACTGAAGCTTTCTTT. This sequence encodes CASSINPRRQGEVTNTEAFF.

This chain links TRBV3-1 (or the pseudogene TRBV3-2) with TRBJ1-2; possible D gene TRBD1, 6 bases. Trimming left V 4 bases short and J 6 bases short, with 15 bases between. The length of the CDR3 is 14 residues. Germline V gene data show CDR1 as LGHDT and CDR2 as YNNKEL (reference sequence). CDR3 in amino acids: CASSLTDRSNGYTF. In nucleotides, the CDR3 is TGTGCCAGCAGCCTTACCGACAGGAGCAATGGCTACACCTTC.

The rearrangement joins TRBV7-2 to TRBJ1-3, with D possibly being TRBD1 (6 bases). The CDR3 runs 16 residues. V dropped 1 base and J dropped 0 bases, with 10 bases sitting between them. The V gene's germline CDR1 is SGHTA and CDR2 FQGNSA. CDR3 protein: CASSLGQGSSGNTIYF. CDR3 nucleotide sequence: TGTGCCAGCAGCTTAGGTCAGGGGAGCTCTGGAAACACCATATATTTT.

The chain couples TRBV2 to TRBJ2-7; possibly TRBD1 for D (6 bases). Per the germline V gene, CDR1 is SNHLY and CDR2 is FYNNEI. The CDR3 length is 11 residues. V was shortened by 5 bases and J by 6 bases, with 8 bases between the two germline ends. The DNA for the CDR3 is TGTGCCAGCAGTCGGGACACCGAGCAGTACTTC. This gives the protein CASSRDTEQYF.